The rows below give T cell receptor beta chains drawn from one sample of a study of shared clonotypes between healthy human individuals. Sequencing was performed with immunoSEQ multiplex PCR; in TCRdb, only in-frame clones are kept and a portion is missing. Among about 490,000 clones, over 70% were seen once, and the ten largest hold roughly 13%. Source material: PBMCs. These TCRs come from a woman in her 40s in good health. Some clones in this sample may be carry-over from other donors' samples. Both conserved end residues are part of each CDR3. D genes are given only for firm matches. Expanded clones get a size class; other rows say once, few or many, or leave the size out.

d_call	v_call	j_call	clone_size	cdr3_nt	cdr3_aa
-	TRBV29-1	TRBJ2-7	-	TGCAGCGTTCAAGACCGGGACCTACCGGGCTACGAGCAGTACTTC	CSVQDRDLPGYEQYF
-	TRBV4-1	TRBJ2-1	-	TGCGCCAGCAGCCAAGAGGAGTCTGGGACGGGTGAGCAGTTCTTC	CASSQEESGTGEQFF
-	TRBV5-1	TRBJ2-5	-	TGCGCCAGCAGCTTGTCTCCTGTCGGGACACAGACCCAGTACTTC	CASSLSPVGTQTQYF
-	TRBV21-1	TRBJ1-4	-	TGTGCCAGCAGCAAAGCGCAGAGCAATGAAAAACTGTTTTTT	CASSKAQSNEKLFF
-	TRBV10-3	TRBJ1-2	few	TGTGCCATCAGCCCCGACGCCCGTGACTATGGCTACACCTTC	CAISPDARDYGYTF
-	TRBV7-5	TRBJ2-5	-	TGTGCCAGAAGCCGGACTAGAAGCTTCCAAGAGACCCAGTACTTC	CARSRTRSFQETQYF
TRBD2	TRBV9	TRBJ2-2	-	TGTGCCAGCAGCGTAGGGGTCCTAGCGGGAGCTGGGGAGCTGTTTTTT	CASSVGVLAGAGELFF
-	TRBV4-1	TRBJ2-1	-	TGCGCCAGCAGCCAAGAGCAGCTAGCCTACAATGAGCAGTTCTTC	CASSQEQLAYNEQFF
TRBD2	TRBV7-7	TRBJ2-5	-	TGTGCTAGCAGCCCTTATATTAGCGGGAGTTGGAGGGAGACCCAGTACTTC	CASSPYISGSWRETQYF
-	TRBV30	TRBJ2-3	-	TGTGCCTGGAGTGTACGGGTTAGCACAGATACGCAGTATTTT	CAWSVRVSTDTQYF
-	TRBV2	TRBJ1-1	-	TGTGCCAGCAGTGAATTGGGGGGGGTTGGGACTGAAGCTTTCTTT	CASSELGGVGTEAFF
-	TRBV11-2	TRBJ2-3	-	TGTGCCAGCAGCTTTTGTGGGGGTTCTCCATATACGCAGTATTTT	CASSFCGGSPYTQYF
TRBD2	TRBV6-1	TRBJ2-1	-	TGTGCCAGCAGTGAAAGTAGCGGGAGTTACAATGAGCAGTTCTTC	CASSESSGSYNEQFF
-	TRBV11-2	TRBJ2-1	once	TGTGCCAGCAGCCCCCATCGTGGAAGCTGGTTAACCCGTAATGAGCAGTTCTTC	CASSPHRGSWLTRNEQFF
-	TRBV9	TRBJ2-5	-	TGTGCCAGCAGCGATGGAGGGGGCGTAGGGGAGACCCAGTACTTC	CASSDGGGVGETQYF
TRBD1	TRBV2	TRBJ1-5	-	TGTGCCAGCAGCGCAAGGACAGGGGTTAGCAATCAGCCCCAGCATTTT	CASSARTGVSNQPQHF